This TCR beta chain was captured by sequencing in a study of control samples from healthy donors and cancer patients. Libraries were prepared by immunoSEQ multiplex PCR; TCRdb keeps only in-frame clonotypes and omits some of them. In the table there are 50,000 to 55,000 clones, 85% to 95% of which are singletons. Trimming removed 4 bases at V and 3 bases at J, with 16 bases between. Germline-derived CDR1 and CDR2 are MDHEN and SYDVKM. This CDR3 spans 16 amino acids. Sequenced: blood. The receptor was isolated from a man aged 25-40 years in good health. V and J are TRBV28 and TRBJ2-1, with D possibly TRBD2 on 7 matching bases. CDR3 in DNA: TGTGCCAGCAGTTCCTCCTGGGGGGGGCACTACAATGAGCAGTTCTTC. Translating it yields CASSSSWGGHYNEQFF. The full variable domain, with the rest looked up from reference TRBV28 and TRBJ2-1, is DVKVTQSSRYLVKRTGEKVFLECVQDMDHENMFWYRQDPGLGLRLIYFSYDVKMKEKGDIPEGYSVSREKKERFSLILESASTNQTSMYLCASSSSWGGHYNEQFFGPGTRLTVL.